One and the same sample provided the 11 T cell receptor beta chains below, sequenced in a study of T cell responses to AZD1222 COVID-19 vaccine. Profiled with immunoSEQ multiplex PCR; TCRdb holds only in-frame clones, not every one. The profile shows 150,000 to 250,000 clones, 91% of them singletons. Sequences were derived from peripheral blood, sampled 28 days after the second AZD1222 dose. The receptor source for this set is an adult who received the AZD1222 COVID-19 vaccine.

This clone came up once. The chain is built from TRBV28 and TRBJ1-6; 7 positions match TRBD1. CDR3 length: 15 amino acids. CDR1 and CDR2 (germline): MDHEN, SYDVKM. Trimming at V came to 6 bases and at J to 7 bases, leaving 9 bases not matched to a gene. The CDR3, as DNA: TGTGCCAGCAGGCCAAGGGGGCGTTGGAATTCACCCCTCCACTTT. Protein sequence: CASRPRGRWNSPLHF.

In its sample, this clone was seen a few times. The genes are TRBV7-3 and TRBJ1-1; 8 bases are shared with TRBD1. CDR1 is SGHTA and CDR2 is FQGTGA in the germline V gene. Trimming removed 2 bases from V and 4 bases from J; junction bases left unmatched: 3. The CDR3 runs to 14 residues. The CDR3 sequence: CASSLWQGATEAFF. CDR3 DNA: TGTGCCAGCAGCTTATGGCAGGGGGCCACTGAAGCTTTCTTT.

The rearrangement joins TRBV6-6 to TRBJ2-7; 9 bases fit TRBD2. CDR3 length equals 14 residues. After removal of 7 bases from V and 0 bases from J, the junction contained 4 bases not matched to a gene. Looked up from germline, CDR1 is MNHNY and CDR2 is SVGAGI (reference sequence). This CDR3 is CASKSSGDSYEQYF. For the CDR3, the DNA is TGTGCCAGCAAATCTAGCGGGGACTCCTACGAGCAGTACTTC.

This clone appeared once. The V and J genes are TRBV23-1 and TRBJ1-2; TRBD1 agrees at 8 bases. TRBV23-1 is classed as an ORF, of uncertain function. The CDR3 sequence is 17 residues long. J gave up 6 bases and V 5 bases, and 17 bases lay outside the gene matches. DNA for the CDR3: TGCGCCAGCAGTGCAAAACAGGGGGTGCCGGGGGTGAATGGCTACACCTTC. This translates into CASSAKQGVPGVNGYTF.

A word on this clone: Other DNA sequences in the same sample also yield this CDR3. This chain joins TRBV30 and TRBJ1-5, with no clear D. Germline V gene data show CDR1 as GTSNPN and CDR2 as SVGIG (reference sequence). Trimming cost V 2 bases and J 1 base, with 6 bases left between them. The CDR3 length is 13 residues. CDR3 sequence reads: CAWSLDSNQPQHF. In nucleotides, the CDR3 is TGTGCCTGGAGTTTGGACAGCAATCAGCCCCAGCATTTT. The whole variable domain, filled in from reference TRBV30 and TRBJ1-5, reads SQTIHQWPATLVQPVGSPLSLECTVEGTSNPNLYWYRQAAGRGLQLLFYSVGIGQISSEVPQNLSASRPQDRQFILSSKKLLLSDSGFYLCAWSLDSNQPQHFGDGTRLSIL.

This clone was detected only once. J is TRBJ1-2 and V is TRBV27, with D perhaps matching TRBD1 (6 bases). V gave up 6 bases and J gave up 8 bases, with 16 bases separating them. From germline, CDR1 is MNHEY and CDR2 SMNVEV (reference sequence). This CDR3 has 13 amino acids. As DNA, the CDR3 is TGTGCCAGCAGCCGCCGGGTGCAGGGGGGCTACACCTTC. This sequence encodes CASSRRVQGGYTF.

The chain is built from TRBV6-6 and TRBJ2-7; 11 positions match TRBD1. Germline CDR1 is MNHNY and CDR2 is SVGAGI (reference sequence). V lost 6 bases to trimming and J lost 6 bases; unmatched junction nucleotides: 7. The CDR3 extends over 14 amino acids. CDR3 sequence: CASRPAGTGGEQYF. The CDR3 DNA sequence: TGTGCCAGCAGACCTGCGGGGACAGGGGGCGAGCAGTACTTC.

This clone was found a few times. The chain recombines TRBV3-1 (or the pseudogene TRBV3-2) with TRBJ1-2, with D possibly being TRBD1 (5 bases). The V end was cut by 0 bases, the J end by 13 bases, with 12 bases between. This CDR3 is 12 amino acids long. Germline-derived CDR1 and CDR2 are LGHDT and YNNKEL (reference sequence). This CDR3 reads CASSQEGGGGTF. The CDR3 DNA follows: TGTGCCAGCAGCCAAGAGGGTGGGGGAGGCACCTTC.

The chain carries TRBV6-2 or TRBV6-3 and TRBJ1-1, with a possible D match to TRBD1 (5 bases). The CDR3 is made up of 13 amino acids. V lost 2 bases, J lost 10 bases, and 14 bases lay in between. CDR1 and CDR2 (germline): MNHEY, SVGEGT. For the CDR3, the DNA is TGTGCCAGCAGTTACAGCTTAGGGGCGCCAGCTTTCTTT. It yields the protein CASSYSLGAPAFF.

The rearrangement uses TRBV5-6 and TRBJ1-5; no firm D call. The CDR3 is 14 residues long. CDR1 and CDR2 from the germline V gene are SGHDT and YYEEEE. V was shortened by 2 bases and J by 4 bases, with 10 bases between the two germline ends. The DNA of the CDR3 is TGTGCCAGCAGCTTCGGGGTCGGTAATCAGCCCCAGCATTTT. Translating it yields CASSFGVGNQPQHF. The entire variable domain, with the rest obtained from reference TRBV5-6 and TRBJ1-5, is as follows: DAGVTQSPTHLIKTRGQQVTLRCSPKSGHDTVSWYQQALGQGPQFIFQYYEEEERQRGNFPDRFSGHQFPNYSSELNVNALLLGDSALYLCASSFGVGNQPQHFGDGTRLSIL.

J is TRBJ2-7 and V is TRBV28, with TRBD2 matching over 14 bases. Germline CDR1 is MDHEN and CDR2 is SYDVKM. The trim removed 4 bases at V and 9 bases at J, leaving 5 bases unmatched. The CDR3 covers 14 residues. CDR3 amino acids: CASSYGTSGSGQYF. The CDR3 bases are TGTGCCAGCAGTTACGGGACTAGCGGGAGTGGGCAGTACTTC.